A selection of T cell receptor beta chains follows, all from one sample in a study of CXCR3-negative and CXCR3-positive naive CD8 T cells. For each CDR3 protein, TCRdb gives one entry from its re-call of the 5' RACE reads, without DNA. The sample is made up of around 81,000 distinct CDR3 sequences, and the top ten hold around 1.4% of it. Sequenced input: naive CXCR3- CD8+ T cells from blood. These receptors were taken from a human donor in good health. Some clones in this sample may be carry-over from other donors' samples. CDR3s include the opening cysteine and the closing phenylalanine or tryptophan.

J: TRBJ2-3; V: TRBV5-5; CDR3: CASSSQAGALGDTQYF
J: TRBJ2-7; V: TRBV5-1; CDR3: CASSLVQGHYEQYF
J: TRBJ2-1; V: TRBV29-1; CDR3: CSPSRAGYNEQFF
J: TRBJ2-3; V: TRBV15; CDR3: CATSREGREGVDTQYF
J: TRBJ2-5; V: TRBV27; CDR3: CASSSTGSWETQYF
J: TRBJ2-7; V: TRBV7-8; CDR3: CASRDRQGSYEQYF
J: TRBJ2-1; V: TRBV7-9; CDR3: CASSQPWTSYNEQFF
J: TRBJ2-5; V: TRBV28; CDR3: CASSFFGETQYF
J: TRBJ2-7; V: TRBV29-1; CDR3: CSVEEGSGNEQYF
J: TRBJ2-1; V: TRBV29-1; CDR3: CSVVFANYNEQFF
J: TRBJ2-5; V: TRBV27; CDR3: CASSFLGQGETGETQYF
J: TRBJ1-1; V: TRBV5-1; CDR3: CASSPENIENTEAFF
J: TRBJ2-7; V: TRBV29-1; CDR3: CSVDGTGDYEQYF
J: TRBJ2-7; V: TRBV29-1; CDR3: CSVVVVTGTYEQYF
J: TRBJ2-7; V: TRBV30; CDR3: CAWNPLFASYEQYF
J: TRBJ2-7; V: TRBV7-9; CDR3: CASSLRSRDEQYF
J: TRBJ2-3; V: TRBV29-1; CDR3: CSVAGQGALPTDTQYF
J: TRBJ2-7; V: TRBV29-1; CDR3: CSVEAPVGAVNEQYF
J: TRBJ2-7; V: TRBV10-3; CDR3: CAISEPGKTYEQYF
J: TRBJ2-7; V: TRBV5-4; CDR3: CASSFWTARYEQYF
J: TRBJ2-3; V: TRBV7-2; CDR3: CASNKGLAGLSSTDTQYF
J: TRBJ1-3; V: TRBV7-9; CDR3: CASSSGPTAGNTIYF
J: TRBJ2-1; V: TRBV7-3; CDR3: CASSPQATSGRTYNEQFF
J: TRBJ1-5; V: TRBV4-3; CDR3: CASSQDGGNQPQHF